This T cell receptor beta chain stems from a study of shared clonotypes between healthy human individuals (dated by TCRdb to 2020 to 2022). Broadly, across the study: The cohort included three men and a couple of women between 18 and 49 years of age. For each donor, three plates each were used for CD4 naive and CD4 memory, two plates were used for CD8 naive, and one plate was used for CD8 memory. The study deeply sequenced blood TCR repertoires of about five healthy adults to estimate repertoire size and the extent of clonotype sharing between individuals. To increase sequencing depth and limit assay-specific biases, TCR repertoire library preparation and sequencing were carried out by different laboratories using diverse techniques. Per donor, leukapheresis produced somewhere between about 0.8 and 9 billion PBMCs. Study-wide conclusions, independent of this receptor: Clonotypes shared by all four sorted-subset donors showed higher generation probabilities than non-shared clonotypes. Across a handful of donors, approximately 5% of naive CD4, roughly 3.5% of naive CD8, 2% to 2.5% of memory CD4, and roughly 0.4% of memory CD8 clonotypes were shared. Pairwise subsampling led to the expectation that sequencing depth would affect the degree of clonotype sharing among donors. Even with the large sequencing depth, rarefaction of the sorted-subset datasets indicated that sequencing was incomplete. Larger estimated clonotype richness was generally found for naive subsets than for memory subsets. Sampling was restricted to blood, and TCR repertoires in tissue are likely to differ from TCR repertoires in blood. The small number of donors limited the genetic and exposure-history diversity represented.

Counted from cysteine to phenylalanine, this CDR3 has 19 amino acids. Of all the DNA, just the CDR3 is kept, 57 bases in frame from base 1. The germline V gene provides CDR1 SGHRS and CDR2 YFSETQ. The trim is 4 bases for V and 0 bases for J, with a gap of 20 bases between the germline ends. TCR CDR3 regions were amplified from genomic DNA by multiplex PCR using the deep immunoSEQ assay. Genomic DNA extracted from each cell subset was distributed evenly over all wells of several immunoSEQ 96-well plates, and each plate served as one replicate. For sorted subsets, each replicate PCR was loaded with about 0.2 ug genomic DNA, equivalent to about 30,000 T cell genomes. The purified libraries were quantified using a Qubit 3.0 fluorometer, sized with a Bioanalyzer 2100, and then quantified again using the KAPA Library Quantification kit. A separate single-read 150-cycle Illumina NextSeq 550 flow cell was used to sequence each immunoSEQ 96-well plate. The authors' pipeline ran thus. Because only junctional sequences without quality scores were contained in the immunoSEQ output, filtering matching that applied to full-length reads could not be performed. To assign V/J genes and CDR3, sequences were annotated against IMGT germline references using PyIR, a Python wrapper for IgBLAST v1.9. Reads were removed for weak V/J assignments (E-value above 1e-6), missing CDR3, stop codons, out-of-frame junctions, or ambiguous translated residues. V3J clonotypes were defined as sequences sharing an identical inferred V gene, J gene, and CDR3 amino acid sequence. To compute the percentage overlap between repertoires, the number of shared unique clonotypes was divided by the size of the smaller repertoire. RTK rarefaction, the Chao1 estimator, and Recon v2.1 estimates of unobserved clonotypes were used to assess repertoire richness. Generation probabilities for all TCRbeta clonotypes obtained by the gDNA method from a few donors were computed using OLGA. TCRdb carries this immuneACCESS record with in-frame sequences only. Its versions omit some clonotypes, under half of them owing to an unresolved V gene in the studies checked, with the rest unexplained. V, J and clone size are taken as reported in that table, and D and trimming were inferred from the DNA itself. In this sample the table shows roughly 1.4 million clones, 97% to 99% of which occur a single time. Approximately 0.38% of the sample comes from the top ten.

Regarding this clone: The antigen this receptor binds is unknown. No much larger clone exists at a distance of one base, and base qualities are not known.

The donors were healthy, HIV-negative adults with no recently reported acute infections or vaccinations. Every donor was a Caucasian adult living in Nashville, Tennessee, USA. CD4+ T cells were enriched by magnetic negative selection; naive cells were then positively selected on CD45RA, and the negative fraction formed the memory subset. Blood was obtained by leukapheresis, after which PBMCs were separated by Ficoll-Histopaque density gradient centrifugation and cryopreserved in liquid nitrogen vapor phase. Analytical flow cytometry was used to check the purity and quantity of each magnetically sorted T cell population. Genomic DNA was isolated from every sorted fraction and measured by UV absorbance on a Nanodrop 2000c.

The sample comprised naive CD4+ T cells sorted from blood. The cell subset or site label for this specimen denotes: CD45RA+ positively selected. The sequence was obtained from a man younger than 45 in good health. The rearranged chain carries TRBV5-1 and TRBJ2-6; the D gene lacks a confident call. In nucleotides, the sequence is TGCGCCAGCAGCACGCAGACACAGACTGTCTCCTCTGGGGCCAACGTCCTGACTTTC. Its translation reads: CASSTQTQTVSSGANVLTF.